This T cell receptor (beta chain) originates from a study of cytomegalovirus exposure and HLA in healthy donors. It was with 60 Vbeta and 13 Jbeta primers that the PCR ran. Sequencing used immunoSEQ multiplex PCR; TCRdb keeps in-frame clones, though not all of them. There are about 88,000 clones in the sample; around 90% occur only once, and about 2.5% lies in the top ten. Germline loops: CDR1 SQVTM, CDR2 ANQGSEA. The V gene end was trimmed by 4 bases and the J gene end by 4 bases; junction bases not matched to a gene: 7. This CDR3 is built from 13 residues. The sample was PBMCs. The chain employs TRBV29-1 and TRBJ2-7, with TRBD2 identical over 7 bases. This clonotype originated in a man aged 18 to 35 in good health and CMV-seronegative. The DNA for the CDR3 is TGCAGCGTTGGAGGCGGGAGTTTGTACGAGCAGTACTTC. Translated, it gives CSVGGGSLYEQYF.